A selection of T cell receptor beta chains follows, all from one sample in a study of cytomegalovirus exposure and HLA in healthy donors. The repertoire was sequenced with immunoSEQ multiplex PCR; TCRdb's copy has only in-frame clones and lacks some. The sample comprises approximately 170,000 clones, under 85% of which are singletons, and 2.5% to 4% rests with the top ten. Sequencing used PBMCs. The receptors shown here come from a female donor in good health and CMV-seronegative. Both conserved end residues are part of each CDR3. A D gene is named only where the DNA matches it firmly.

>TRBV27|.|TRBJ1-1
CASSLNRNTEAFF
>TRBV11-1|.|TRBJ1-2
CASSPDRNYGYTF
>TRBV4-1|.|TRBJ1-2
CASSRRRGADGYTF
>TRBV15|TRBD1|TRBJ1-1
CATSGTGGWTEAFF
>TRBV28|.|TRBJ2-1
CASSFRGRSYNEQFF
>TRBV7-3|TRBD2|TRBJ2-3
CASSFLAGADTQYF
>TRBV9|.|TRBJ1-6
CASSVEPQSYNSPLHF
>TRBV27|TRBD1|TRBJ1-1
CASSPLDRVTAFF
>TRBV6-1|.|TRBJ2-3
CASSEETLRGDTQYF
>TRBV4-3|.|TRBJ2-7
CASSQELTPPYEQYF
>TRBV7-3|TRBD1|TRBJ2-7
CASSLGTGGFESYEQYF
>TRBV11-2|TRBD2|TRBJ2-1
CASSSTWRGAGNEQFF
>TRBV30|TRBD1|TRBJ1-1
CAWRRTGRDTEAFF
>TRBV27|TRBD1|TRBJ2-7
CASSLAGQGSYEQYF
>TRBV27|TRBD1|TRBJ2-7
CASSYRGTGEQYF